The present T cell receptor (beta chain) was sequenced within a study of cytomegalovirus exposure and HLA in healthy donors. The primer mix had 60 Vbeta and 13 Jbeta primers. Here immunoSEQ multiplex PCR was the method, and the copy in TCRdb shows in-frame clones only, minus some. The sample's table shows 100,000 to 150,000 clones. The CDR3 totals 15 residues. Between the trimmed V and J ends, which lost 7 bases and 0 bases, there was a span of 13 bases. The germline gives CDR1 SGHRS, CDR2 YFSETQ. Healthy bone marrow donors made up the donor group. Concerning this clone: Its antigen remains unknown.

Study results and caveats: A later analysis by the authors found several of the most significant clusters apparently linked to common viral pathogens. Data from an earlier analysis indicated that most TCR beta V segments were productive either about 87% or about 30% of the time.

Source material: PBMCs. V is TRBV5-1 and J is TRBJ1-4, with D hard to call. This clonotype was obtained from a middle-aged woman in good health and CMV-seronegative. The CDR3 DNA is TGCGCCAGCGCCCCACGGAGTGCAACTAATGAAAAACTGTTTTTT. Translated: CASAPRSATNEKLFF.